The next 5 T cell receptor beta chains were all read from a single sample in a study of T cells after posttransplantation cyclophosphamide. TCRdb keeps only in-frame clones here, not all; method: immunoSEQ multiplex PCR. The data show around 34,000 clones, none appearing only once, with 2.5% held by the ten largest. Material for sequencing was PBMCs. These receptors all stem from a man in his fifties in good health, CMV-negative, and a related stem cell transplant donor.

This clone was found many times. The V gene is TRBV2, the J gene TRBJ1-2; 7 bases line up with TRBD1. The CDR3 runs to 14 residues. After removal of 5 bases from V and 2 bases from J, the junction contained 5 bases not matched to a gene. CDR1 SNHLY and CDR2 FYNNEI come from the germline V gene. The CDR3 DNA is TGTGCCAGCAGTCAGGCAGGGGGAAACTATGGCTACACCTTC. Translating it yields CASSQAGGNYGYTF. Supplemented by reference TRBV2 and TRBJ1-2, the full variable domain reads EPEVTQTPSHQVTQMGQEVILRCVPISNHLYFYWYRQILGQKVEFLVSFYNNEISEKSEIFDDQFSVERPDGSNFTLKIRSTKLEDSAMYFCASSQAGGNYGYTFGSGTRLTVV.

This clone appeared many times. The chain links TRBV5-4 to TRBJ1-1; 12 bases are shared with TRBD1. Germline CDR1 SGHNT, CDR2 YYREEE (reference sequence). J was trimmed by 8 bases and V by 1 base; bases with no gene match: 3. There are 14 residues in the CDR3. The CDR3 coding sequence is TGTGCCAGCAGCTTGTGGGGACAGGGGGCGGAAGCTTTCTTT. Translated: CASSLWGQGAEAFF.

This clone was seen many times. The rearrangement joins TRBV5-1 to TRBJ2-7; 11 bases match TRBD2. Germline V CDR1 and CDR2: SGHRS, YFSETQ. Trimming cost V 3 bases and J 2 bases; bases outside gene matches: 4. The CDR3 is 15 residues long. This CDR3 reads CASSSGLAETYEQYF. The CDR3 DNA follows: TGCGCCAGCAGCTCGGGACTAGCGGAAACCTACGAGCAGTACTTC.

This clone was seen repeatedly, ten times or more. The chain has TRBV5-1 and TRBJ1-3, with 9 bases fitting TRBD1. Germline V gene data show CDR1 as SGHRS and CDR2 as YFSETQ. Trimming at V came to 4 bases and at J to 11 bases, leaving 10 bases not matched to a gene. The CDR3 totals 14 residues. DNA for the CDR3: TGCGCCAGCAGCCCTGGTAGCGGACAGGGGTCCATATATTTT. As protein: CASSPGSGQGSIYF. The full variable domain, rest sourced from reference TRBV5-1 and TRBJ1-3, is KAGVTQTPRYLIKTRGQQVTLSCSPISGHRSVSWYQQTPGQGLQFLFEYFSETQRNKGNFPGRFSGRQFSNSRSEMNVSTLELGDSALYLCASSPGSGQGSIYFGEGSWLTVV.

This clone was seen repeatedly, ten times or more. This chain connects TRBV29-1 to TRBJ1-4, with 7 positions matching TRBD1. After removal of 7 bases from V and 5 bases from J, the junction contained 4 bases not matched to a gene. The CDR3 contains 12 residues. Germline CDR1 SQVTM, CDR2 ANQGSEA. The CDR3 sequence: CSAGQSNEKLFF. The CDR3 coding sequence is TGCAGCGCGGGACAGTCCAATGAAAAACTGTTTTTT.